Described below is a single T cell receptor (beta chain) sequence and its context. The germline CDR1 and CDR2 sequences are SGHVS and FNYEAQ. V lost 5 bases, J lost 9 bases, and 17 bases lay in between. CDR3 length: 14 amino acids. The sample belongs to a study of identical twins. In TCRdb, the 5' RACE reads were re-called with MiXCR into one record per CDR3 protein. The repertoire holds about 810,000 distinct CDR3 sequences, with 9% to 15% as singletons. These same data were also listed under a study on yellow fever vaccine responses in identical twins.

This TCR was sampled from a woman younger than 35 in good health. The gene calls are TRBV7-6 and TRBJ2-1; TRBD1 or TRBD2 may be the D gene (5 bases each). Sequenced material: PBMCs. CDR3 DNA: TGTGCCAGCAGCATTGGGGGTGGGGTCACTGAGCAGTTCTTC. This encodes CASSIGGGVTEQFF.